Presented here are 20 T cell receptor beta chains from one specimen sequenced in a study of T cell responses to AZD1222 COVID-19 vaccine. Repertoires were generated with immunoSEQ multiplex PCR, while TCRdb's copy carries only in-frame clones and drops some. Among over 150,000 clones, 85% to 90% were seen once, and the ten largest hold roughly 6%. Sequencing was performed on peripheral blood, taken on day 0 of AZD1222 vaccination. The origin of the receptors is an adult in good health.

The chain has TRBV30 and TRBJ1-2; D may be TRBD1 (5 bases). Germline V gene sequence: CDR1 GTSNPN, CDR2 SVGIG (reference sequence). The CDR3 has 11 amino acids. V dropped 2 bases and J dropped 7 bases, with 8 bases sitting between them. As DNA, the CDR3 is TGTGCCTGGAGTCACGGGGGTGGCTACACCTTC. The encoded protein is CAWSHGGGYTF.

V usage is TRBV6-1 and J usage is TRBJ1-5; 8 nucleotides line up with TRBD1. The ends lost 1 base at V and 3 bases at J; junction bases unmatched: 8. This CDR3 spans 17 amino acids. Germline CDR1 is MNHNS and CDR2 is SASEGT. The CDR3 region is CASSEGPGQADNQPQHF. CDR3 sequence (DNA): TGTGCCAGCAGTGAAGGACCGGGACAGGCGGACAATCAGCCCCAGCATTTT.

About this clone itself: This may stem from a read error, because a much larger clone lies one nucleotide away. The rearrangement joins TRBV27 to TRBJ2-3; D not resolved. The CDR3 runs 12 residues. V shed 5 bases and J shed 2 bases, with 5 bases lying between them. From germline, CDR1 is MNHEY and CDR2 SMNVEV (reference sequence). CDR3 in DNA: TGTGCCAGCAGTACCCTCACAGATACGCAGTATTTT. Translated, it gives CASSTLTDTQYF.

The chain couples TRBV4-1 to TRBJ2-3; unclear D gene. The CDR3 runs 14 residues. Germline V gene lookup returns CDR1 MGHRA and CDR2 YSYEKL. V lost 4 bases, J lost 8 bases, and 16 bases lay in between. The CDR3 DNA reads TGCGCCAGCAGCCCCCAATGGGCGCAGGCTACGCAGTATTTT. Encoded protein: CASSPQWAQATQYF.

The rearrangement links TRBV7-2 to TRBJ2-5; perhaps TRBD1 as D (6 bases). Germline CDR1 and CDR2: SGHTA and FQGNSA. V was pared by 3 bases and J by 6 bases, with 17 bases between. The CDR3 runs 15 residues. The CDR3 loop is CASSFSPRTVQTQYF. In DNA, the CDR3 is TGTGCCAGCAGCTTTAGCCCTCGGACAGTGCAGACCCAGTACTTC.

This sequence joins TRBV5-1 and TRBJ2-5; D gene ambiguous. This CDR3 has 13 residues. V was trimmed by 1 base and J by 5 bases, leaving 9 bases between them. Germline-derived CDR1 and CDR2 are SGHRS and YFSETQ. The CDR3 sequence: CASSLTPRETQYF. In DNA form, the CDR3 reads TGCGCCAGCAGCTTGACACCTCGGGAGACCCAGTACTTC.

Here the CDR3 reads CASSVERGLYNSPLHF. The DNA for the CDR3 is TGTGCCAGCAGCGTAGAAAGGGGCCTCTATAATTCACCCCTCCACTTT. The rearrangement joins TRBV9 to TRBJ1-6; D may be TRBD1 (5 bases). The CDR3 runs 16 residues. Between the trimmed V and J ends, which lost 0 bases and 3 bases, there was a span of 10 bases. Germline assignment: CDR1 SGDLS and CDR2 YYNGEE.

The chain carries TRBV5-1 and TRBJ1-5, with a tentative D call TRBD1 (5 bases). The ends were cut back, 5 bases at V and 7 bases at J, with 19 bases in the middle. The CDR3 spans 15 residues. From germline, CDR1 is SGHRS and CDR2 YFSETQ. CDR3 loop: CASRQIPGIVQPQHF. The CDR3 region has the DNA TGCGCCAGCAGGCAGATCCCAGGGATTGTGCAGCCCCAGCATTTT.

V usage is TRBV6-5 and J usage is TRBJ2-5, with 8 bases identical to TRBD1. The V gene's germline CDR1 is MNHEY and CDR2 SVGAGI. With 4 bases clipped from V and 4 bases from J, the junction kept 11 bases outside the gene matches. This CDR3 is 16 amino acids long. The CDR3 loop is CASSLHGTGGGETQYF. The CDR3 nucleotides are TGTGCCAGCAGTTTGCACGGGACAGGTGGGGGAGAGACCCAGTACTTC.

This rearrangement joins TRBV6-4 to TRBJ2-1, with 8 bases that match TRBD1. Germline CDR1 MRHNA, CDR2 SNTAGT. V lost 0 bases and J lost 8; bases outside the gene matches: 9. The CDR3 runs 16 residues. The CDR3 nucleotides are TGTGCCAGCAGTGACTCGGCAGGGGGCGAATTCGATGAGCAGTTCTTC. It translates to CASSDSAGGEFDEQFF.

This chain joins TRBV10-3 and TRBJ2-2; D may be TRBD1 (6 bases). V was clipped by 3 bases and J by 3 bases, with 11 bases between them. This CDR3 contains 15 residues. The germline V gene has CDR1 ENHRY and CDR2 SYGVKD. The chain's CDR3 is CAISDEDSYTGELFF. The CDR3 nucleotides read TGTGCCATCAGTGATGAGGACAGTTACACCGGGGAGCTGTTTTTT.

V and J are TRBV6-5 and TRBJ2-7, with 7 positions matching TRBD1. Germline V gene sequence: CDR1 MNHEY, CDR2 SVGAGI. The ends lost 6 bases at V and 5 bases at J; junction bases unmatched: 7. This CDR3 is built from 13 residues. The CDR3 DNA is TGTGCCAGCAGCCTGACAGGGCGTAACGAGCAGTACTTC. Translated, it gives CASSLTGRNEQYF.

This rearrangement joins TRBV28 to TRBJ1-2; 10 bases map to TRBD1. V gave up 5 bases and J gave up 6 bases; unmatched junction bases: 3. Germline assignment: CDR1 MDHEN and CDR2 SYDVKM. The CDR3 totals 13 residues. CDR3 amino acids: CASSPGQGHGYTF. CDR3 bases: TGTGCCAGCAGTCCGGGACAGGGGCATGGCTACACCTTC.

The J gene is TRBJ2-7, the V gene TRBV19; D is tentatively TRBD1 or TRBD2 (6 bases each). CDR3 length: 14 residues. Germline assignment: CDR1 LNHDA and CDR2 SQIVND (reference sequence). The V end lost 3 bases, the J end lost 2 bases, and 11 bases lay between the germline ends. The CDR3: CASSIRGQTYEQYF. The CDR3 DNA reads TGTGCCAGTAGTATTCGGGGGCAAACCTACGAGCAGTACTTC.

The CDR3, as DNA: TGTGCCATCAGTGAGGGTAGGGTAGGTTCCGCCGGGGAGCTGTTTTTT. This translates into CAISEGRVGSAGELFF. The V gene is TRBV10-3, the J gene TRBJ2-2; D not certain. The CDR3 has 16 residues. The germline V gene encodes CDR1 ENHRY and CDR2 SYGVKD. V gave up 2 bases and J gave up 6 bases, with 16 bases separating them.

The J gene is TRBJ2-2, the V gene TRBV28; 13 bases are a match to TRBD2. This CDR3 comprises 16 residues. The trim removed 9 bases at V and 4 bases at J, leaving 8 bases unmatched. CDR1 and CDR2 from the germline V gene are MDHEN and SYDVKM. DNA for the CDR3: TGTGCCAGTAGGACTAGCGGGAGTTCGGGCACCGGGGAGCTGTTTTTT. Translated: CASRTSGSSGTGELFF.

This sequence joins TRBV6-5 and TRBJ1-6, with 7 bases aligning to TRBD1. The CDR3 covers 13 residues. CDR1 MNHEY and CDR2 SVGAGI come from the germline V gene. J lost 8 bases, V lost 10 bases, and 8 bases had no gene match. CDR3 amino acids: CATQGQNDSPLHF. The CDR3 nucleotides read TGTGCCACCCAGGGACAGAATGATTCACCCCTCCACTTT.

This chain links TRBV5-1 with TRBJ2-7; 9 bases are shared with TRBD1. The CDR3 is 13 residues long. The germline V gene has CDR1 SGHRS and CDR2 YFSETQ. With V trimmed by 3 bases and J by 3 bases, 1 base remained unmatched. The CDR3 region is CASSSGQGYEQYF. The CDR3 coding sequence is TGCGCCAGCAGCTCGGGACAGGGCTACGAGCAGTACTTC.

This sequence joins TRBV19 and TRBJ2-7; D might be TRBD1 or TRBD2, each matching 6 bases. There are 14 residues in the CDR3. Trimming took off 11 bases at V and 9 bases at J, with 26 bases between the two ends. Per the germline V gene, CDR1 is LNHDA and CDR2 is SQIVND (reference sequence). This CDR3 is CASSLGGGTSGQYF. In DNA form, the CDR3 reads TGTGCCTCGTCACTAGGGGGAGGCACCTCGGGGCAGTACTTC.

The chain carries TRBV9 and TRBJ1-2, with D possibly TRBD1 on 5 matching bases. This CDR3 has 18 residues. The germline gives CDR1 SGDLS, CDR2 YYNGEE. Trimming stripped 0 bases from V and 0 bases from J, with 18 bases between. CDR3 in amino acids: CASSVVDPRQYTNYGYTF. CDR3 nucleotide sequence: TGTGCCAGCAGCGTAGTGGATCCCCGACAGTACACTAACTATGGCTACACCTTC.